The source of this T cell receptor (beta chain) is a study of cytomegalovirus exposure and HLA in healthy donors. Whole-study findings and limits: According to a later analysis, donors in an Asian-associated ancestry cluster reportedly had fewer N-insertions than the approximately 730-donor mean.

The CDR3 has 14 residues. The ends lost 4 bases at V and 8 bases at J; junction bases unmatched: 9. Per the germline V gene, CDR1 is SGHRS and CDR2 is YFSETQ. Both 60 Vbeta primers and 13 Jbeta primers went into the PCR. The method was immunoSEQ multiplex PCR; TCRdb's version includes in-frame clones alone and lacks a portion of them. The table lists approximately 140,000 clones, more than 70% of them singletons, with over 0.8% in the top ten. Remarks on this clone: Its antigen is as yet unknown.

This TCR derives from a woman in her fifties or sixties in good health and CMV-seronegative. The rearrangement joins TRBV5-1 to TRBJ2-1; 7 nucleotides agree with TRBD1. Sequenced input: PBMCs. The CDR3 DNA follows: TGCGCCAGCAGCAACCGACAGGGCGGCCATGAGCAGTTCTTC. Translated: CASSNRQGGHEQFF.